The present TCR beta chain was sequenced within a study of blood T cell repertoires in COVID-19. On the study more broadly: The United States, Italy and Spain supplied acute and convalescent COVID-19 samples.

In the authors' workflow: By means of reference gene primer amplification, nucleated cell counts were estimated. The protocol was immunoSEQ multiplex PCR, while the TCRdb copy is restricted to in-frame clones and leaves out a portion. The V and J calls and the clone size are those of that table, but D and trimming were determined from the DNA. The sample holds roughly 240,000 clones, 86% seen once. Germline V gene lookup returns CDR1 PRHDT and CDR2 FYEKMQ (reference sequence). V gave up 1 base and J gave up 2 bases, with 11 bases separating them. This CDR3 is 15 amino acids long. The sequencing sample was made of peripheral blood. The gene calls are TRBV13 and TRBJ2-5, with unresolved D. The sequence was obtained from a woman aged 60-75 years who had recovered from COVID-19. The CDR3 is CASSLAMGRQETQYF. The CDR3, as DNA: TGTGCCAGCAGCTTAGCGATGGGCAGACAAGAGACCCAGTACTTC. The complete variable domain, with remaining parts taken from reference TRBV13 and TRBJ2-5, reads AAGVIQSPRHLIKEKRETATLKCYPIPRHDTVYWYQQGPGQDPQFLISFYEKMQSDKGSIPDRFSAQQFSDYHSELNMSSLELGDSALYFCASSLAMGRQETQYFGPGTRLLVL.